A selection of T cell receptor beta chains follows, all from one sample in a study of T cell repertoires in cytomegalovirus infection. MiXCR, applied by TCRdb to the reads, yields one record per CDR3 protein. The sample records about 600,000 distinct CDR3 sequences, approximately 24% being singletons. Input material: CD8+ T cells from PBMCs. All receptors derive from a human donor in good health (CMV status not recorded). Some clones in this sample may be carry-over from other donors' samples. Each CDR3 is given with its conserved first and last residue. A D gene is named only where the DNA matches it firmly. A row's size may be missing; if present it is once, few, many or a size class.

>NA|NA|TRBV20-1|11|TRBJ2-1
CSAHQYNEQFF
TGCAGTGCTCATCAATACAATGAGCAGTTCTTC
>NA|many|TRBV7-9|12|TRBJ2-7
CASTRSGYEQYF
TGTGCCAGCACTAGATCGGGCTACGAGCAGTACTTC
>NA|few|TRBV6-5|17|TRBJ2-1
CASSYSTYASSYNEQFF
TGTGCCAGCAGTTACTCGACCTATGCGAGCTCCTACAATGAGCAGTTCTTC
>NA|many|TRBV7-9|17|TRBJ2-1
CASSLPSGESSYNEQFF
TGTGCCAGCAGCTTACCATCGGGGGAGAGCTCCTACAATGAGCAGTTCTTC
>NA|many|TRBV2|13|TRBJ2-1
CASSEGGYNEQFF
TGTGCCAGCAGTGAAGGAGGCTACAATGAGCAGTTCTTC
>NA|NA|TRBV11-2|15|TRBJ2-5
CASSFRGRWQETQYF
TGTGCCAGCAGCTTTCGGGGGAGGTGGCAAGAGACCCAGTACTTC
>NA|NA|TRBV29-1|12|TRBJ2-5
CSVEELLETQYF
TGCAGCGTTGAAGAGCTATTGGAGACCCAGTACTTC
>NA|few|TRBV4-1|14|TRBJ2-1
CASSQGTGADEQFF
TGCGCCAGCAGCCAGGGAACTGGGGCCGATGAGCAGTTCTTC
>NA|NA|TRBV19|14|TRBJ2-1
CASSKQGIGSEQFF
TGTGCCAGTAGTAAGCAAGGGATCGGAAGTGAGCAGTTCTTC
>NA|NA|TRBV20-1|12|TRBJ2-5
CSAREVGETQYF
TGCAGTGCTAGAGAGGTTGGGGAGACCCAGTACTTC
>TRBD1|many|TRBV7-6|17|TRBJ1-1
CASSLNAGTGDNTEAFF
TGTGCCAGCAGCTTAAACGCCGGGACAGGGGACAACACTGAAGCTTTCTTT
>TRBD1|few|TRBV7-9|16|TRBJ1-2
CASSSRDSLTRYGYTF
TGTGCCAGCAGTTCCCGGGACAGTTTAACGAGATATGGCTACACCTTC
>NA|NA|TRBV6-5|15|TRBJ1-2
CASSYSTRINYGYTF
TGTGCCAGCAGTTACTCGACGCGGATTAACTATGGCTACACCTTC
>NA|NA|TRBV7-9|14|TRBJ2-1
CAGSGKSSYNEQFF
TGTGCCGGAAGCGGCAAGAGCTCCTACAATGAGCAGTTCTTC
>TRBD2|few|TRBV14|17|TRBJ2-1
CASSQDGLAGVYNEQFF
TGTGCCAGCAGCCAAGATGGACTAGCGGGGGTTTACAATGAGCAGTTCTTC
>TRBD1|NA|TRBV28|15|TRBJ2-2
CASSSTGEQTGELFF
TGTGCCAGCAGTTCGACAGGGGAGCAGACCGGGGAGCTGTTTTTT
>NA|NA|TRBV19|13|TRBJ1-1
CVSLLGGRTEAFF
TGTGTCAGTCTCCTTGGGGGCAGGACTGAAGCTTTCTTT